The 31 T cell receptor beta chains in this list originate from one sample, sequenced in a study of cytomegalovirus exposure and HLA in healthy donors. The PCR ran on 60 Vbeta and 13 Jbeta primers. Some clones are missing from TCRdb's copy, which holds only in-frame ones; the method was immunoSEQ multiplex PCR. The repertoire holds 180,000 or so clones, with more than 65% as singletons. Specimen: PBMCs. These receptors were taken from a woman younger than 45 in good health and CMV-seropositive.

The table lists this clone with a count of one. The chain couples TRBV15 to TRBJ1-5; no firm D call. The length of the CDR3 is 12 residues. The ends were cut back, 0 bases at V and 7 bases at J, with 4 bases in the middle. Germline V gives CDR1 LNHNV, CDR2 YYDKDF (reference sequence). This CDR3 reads CATSRDGQPQHF. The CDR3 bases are TGTGCCACCAGCAGAGATGGCCAGCCCCAGCATTTT.

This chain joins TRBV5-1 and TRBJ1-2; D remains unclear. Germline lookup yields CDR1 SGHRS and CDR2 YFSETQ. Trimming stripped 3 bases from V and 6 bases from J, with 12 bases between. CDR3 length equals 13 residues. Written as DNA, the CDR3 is TGCGCCAGCAGCTCCGCAGCTAGAGATGGCTACACCTTC. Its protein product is CASSSAARDGYTF.

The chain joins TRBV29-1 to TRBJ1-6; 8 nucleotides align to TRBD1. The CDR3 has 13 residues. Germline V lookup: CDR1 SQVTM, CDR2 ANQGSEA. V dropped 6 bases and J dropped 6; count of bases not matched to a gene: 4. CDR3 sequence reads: CSVGTGPNSPLHF. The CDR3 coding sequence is TGCAGCGTCGGGACAGGCCCTAATTCACCCCTCCACTTT.

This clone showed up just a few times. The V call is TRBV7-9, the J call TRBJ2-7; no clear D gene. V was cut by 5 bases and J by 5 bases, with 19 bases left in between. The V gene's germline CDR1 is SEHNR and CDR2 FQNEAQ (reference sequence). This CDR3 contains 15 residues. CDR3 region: CASSAEAGGIHEQYF. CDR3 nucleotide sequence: TGTGCCAGCAGCGCCGAAGCTGGCGGAATCCACGAGCAGTACTTC.

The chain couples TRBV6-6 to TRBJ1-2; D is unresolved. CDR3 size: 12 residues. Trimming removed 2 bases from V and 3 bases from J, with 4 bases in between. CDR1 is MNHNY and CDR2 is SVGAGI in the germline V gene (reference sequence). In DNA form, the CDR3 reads TGTGCCAGCAGTTACCAGGACTATGGCTACACCTTC. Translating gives CASSYQDYGYTF.

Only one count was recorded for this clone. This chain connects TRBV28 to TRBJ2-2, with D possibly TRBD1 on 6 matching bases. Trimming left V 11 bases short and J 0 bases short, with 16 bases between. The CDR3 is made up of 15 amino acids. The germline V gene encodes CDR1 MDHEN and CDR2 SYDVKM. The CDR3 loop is CAVPGQPANTGELFF. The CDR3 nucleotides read TGTGCCGTTCCCGGACAGCCCGCGAACACCGGGGAGCTGTTTTTT.

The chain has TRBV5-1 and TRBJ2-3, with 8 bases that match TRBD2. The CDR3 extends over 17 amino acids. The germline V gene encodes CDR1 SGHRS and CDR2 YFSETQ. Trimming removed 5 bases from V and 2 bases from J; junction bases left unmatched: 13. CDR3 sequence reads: CASSRPPSGGNTDTQYF. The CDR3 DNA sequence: TGCGCCAGCAGTCGCCCCCCCAGCGGGGGTAACACAGATACGCAGTATTTT. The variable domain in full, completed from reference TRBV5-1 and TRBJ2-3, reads KAGVTQTPRYLIKTRGQQVTLSCSPISGHRSVSWYQQTPGQGLQFLFEYFSETQRNKGNFPGRFSGRQFSNSRSEMNVSTLELGDSALYLCASSRPPSGGNTDTQYFGPGTRLTVL.

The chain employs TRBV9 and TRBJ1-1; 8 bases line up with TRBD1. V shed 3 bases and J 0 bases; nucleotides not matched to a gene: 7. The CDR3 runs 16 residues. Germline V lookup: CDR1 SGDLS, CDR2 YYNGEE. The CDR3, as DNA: TGTGCCAGCAGCGCACCACGGACAGGGATGAACACTGAAGCTTTCTTT. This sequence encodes CASSAPRTGMNTEAFF.

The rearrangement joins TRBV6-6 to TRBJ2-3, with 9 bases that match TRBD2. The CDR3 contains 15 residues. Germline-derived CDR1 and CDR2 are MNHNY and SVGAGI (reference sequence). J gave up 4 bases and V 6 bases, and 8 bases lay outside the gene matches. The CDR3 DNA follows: TGTGCCAGCAGCAGCAGCGGGGGGAATGCAGATACGCAGTATTTT. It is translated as CASSSSGGNADTQYF.

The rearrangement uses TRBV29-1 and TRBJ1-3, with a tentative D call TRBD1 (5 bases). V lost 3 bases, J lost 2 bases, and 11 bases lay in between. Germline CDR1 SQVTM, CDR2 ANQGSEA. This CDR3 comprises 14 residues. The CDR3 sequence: CSVEFPTAGNTIYF. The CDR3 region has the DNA TGCAGCGTTGAGTTCCCGACAGCTGGAAACACCATATATTTT.

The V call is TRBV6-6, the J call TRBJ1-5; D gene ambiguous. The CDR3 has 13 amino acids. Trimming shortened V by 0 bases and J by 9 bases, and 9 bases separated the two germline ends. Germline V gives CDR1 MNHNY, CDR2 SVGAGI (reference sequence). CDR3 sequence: CASSYSEVSPQHF. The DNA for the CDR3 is TGTGCCAGCAGTTACTCTGAGGTGTCGCCCCAGCATTTT.

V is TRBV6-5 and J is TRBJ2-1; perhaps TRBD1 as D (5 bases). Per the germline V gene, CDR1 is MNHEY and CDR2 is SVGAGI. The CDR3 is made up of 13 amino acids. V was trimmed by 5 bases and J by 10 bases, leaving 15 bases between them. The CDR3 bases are TGTGCCAGCAGTCCCCAAGGGGCAAGGGAGCAGTTCTTC. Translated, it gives CASSPQGAREQFF.

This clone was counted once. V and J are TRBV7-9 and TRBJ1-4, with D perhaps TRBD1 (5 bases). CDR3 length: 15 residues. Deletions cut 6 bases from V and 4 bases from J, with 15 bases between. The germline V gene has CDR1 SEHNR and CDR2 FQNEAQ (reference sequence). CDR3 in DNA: TGTGCCAGCAGTCTAGGACGGGGGGTTAATGAAAAACTGTTTTTT. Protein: CASSLGRGVNEKLFF.

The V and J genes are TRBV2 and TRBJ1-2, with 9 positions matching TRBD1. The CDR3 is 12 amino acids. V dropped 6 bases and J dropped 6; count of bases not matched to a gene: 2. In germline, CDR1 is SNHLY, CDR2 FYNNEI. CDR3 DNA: TGTGCCAGCAGCAGGGACAGGGATGGCTACACCTTC. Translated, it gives CASSRDRDGYTF.

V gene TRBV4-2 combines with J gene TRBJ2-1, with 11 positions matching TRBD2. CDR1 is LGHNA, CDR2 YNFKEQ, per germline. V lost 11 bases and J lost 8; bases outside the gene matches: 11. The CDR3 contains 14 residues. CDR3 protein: CAAGGGLAADEQFF. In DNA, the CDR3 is TGTGCCGCGGGGGGGGGACTAGCGGCCGATGAGCAGTTCTTC.

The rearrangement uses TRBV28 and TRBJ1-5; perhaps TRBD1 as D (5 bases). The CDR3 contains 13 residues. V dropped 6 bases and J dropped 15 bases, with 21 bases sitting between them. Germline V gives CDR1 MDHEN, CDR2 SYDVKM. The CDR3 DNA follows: TGTGCCAGCAGGACAGTTACGGGAGGACCTAGGCATTTT. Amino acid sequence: CASRTVTGGPRHF.

CDR3 protein: CASSLGDRALEQYF. The CDR3, as DNA: TGTGCCAGCAGCTTGGGGGACAGGGCTCTCGAGCAGTACTTC. The chain recombines TRBV5-6 with TRBJ2-5; 9 positions agree with TRBD1. The tail of the sequence fits TRBJ2-7 better, so the J call may be wrong. CDR1 is SGHDT, CDR2 YYEEEE, per germline. The CDR3 consists of 14 residues.

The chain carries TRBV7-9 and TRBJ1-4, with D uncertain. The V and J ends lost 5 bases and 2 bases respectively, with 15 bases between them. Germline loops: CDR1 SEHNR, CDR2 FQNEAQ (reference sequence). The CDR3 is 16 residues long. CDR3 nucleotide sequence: TGTGCCAGCAGCCAACCCATAACTCTCACTAATGAAAAACTGTTTTTT. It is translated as CASSQPITLTNEKLFF.

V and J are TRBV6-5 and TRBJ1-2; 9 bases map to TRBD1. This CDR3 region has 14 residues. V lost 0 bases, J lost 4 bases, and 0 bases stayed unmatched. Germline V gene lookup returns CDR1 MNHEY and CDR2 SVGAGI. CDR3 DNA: TGTGCCAGCAGTTACTCGGACAGGGGCTATGGCTACACCTTC. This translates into CASSYSDRGYGYTF.

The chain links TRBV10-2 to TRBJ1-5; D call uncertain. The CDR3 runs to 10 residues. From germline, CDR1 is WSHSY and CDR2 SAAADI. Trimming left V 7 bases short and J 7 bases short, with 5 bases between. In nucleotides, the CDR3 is TGCGCCAGCAATAGACAGCCCCAGCATTTT. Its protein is CASNRQPQHF.

CDR3 DNA sequence: TGTGCCAGCAGCGTAAACAGGGGCGGGTCCGGGGCCAACGTCCTGACTTTC. It codes for CASSVNRGGSGANVLTF. The V gene is TRBV9, the J gene TRBJ2-6; 7 positions match TRBD1. Germline CDR1 SGDLS, CDR2 YYNGEE. The CDR3 is 17 residues long. V shed 1 base and J 4 bases; nucleotides not matched to a gene: 8.

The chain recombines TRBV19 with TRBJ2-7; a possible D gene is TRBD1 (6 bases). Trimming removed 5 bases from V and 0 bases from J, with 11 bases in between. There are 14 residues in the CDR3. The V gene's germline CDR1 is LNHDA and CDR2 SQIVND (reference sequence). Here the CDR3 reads CASSLTGNSYEQYF. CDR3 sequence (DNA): TGTGCCAGTAGTCTTACAGGGAACTCCTACGAGCAGTACTTC. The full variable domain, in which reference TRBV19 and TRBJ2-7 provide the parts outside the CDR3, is DGGITQSPKYLFRKEGQNVTLSCEQNLNHDAMYWYRQDPGQGLRLIYYSQIVNDFQKGDIAEGYSVSREKKESFPLTVTSAQKNPTAFYLCASSLTGNSYEQYFGPGTRLTVT.

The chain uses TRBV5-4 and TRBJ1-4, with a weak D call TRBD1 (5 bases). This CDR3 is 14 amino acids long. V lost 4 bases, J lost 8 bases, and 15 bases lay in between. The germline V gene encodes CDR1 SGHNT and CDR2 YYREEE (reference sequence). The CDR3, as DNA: TGTGCCAGCAGCCCTACGGGGGTTAGCGAAAAACTGTTTTTT. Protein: CASSPTGVSEKLFF.

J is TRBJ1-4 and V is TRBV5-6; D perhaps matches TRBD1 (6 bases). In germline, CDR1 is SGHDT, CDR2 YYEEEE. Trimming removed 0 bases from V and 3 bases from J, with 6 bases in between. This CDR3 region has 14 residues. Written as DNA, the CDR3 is TGTGCCAGCAGCTTGGAGGGGGCTAATGAAAAACTGTTTTTT. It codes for CASSLEGANEKLFF.

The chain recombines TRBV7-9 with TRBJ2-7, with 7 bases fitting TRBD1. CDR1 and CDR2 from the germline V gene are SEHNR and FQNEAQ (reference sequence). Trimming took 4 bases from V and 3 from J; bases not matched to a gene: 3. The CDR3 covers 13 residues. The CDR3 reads CASSSGDSYEQYF. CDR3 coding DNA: TGTGCCAGCAGCTCCGGGGACAGCTACGAGCAGTACTTC.

CDR3 sequence (DNA): TGTGCCAGCAGCCAGATCCCCCCAGGTTCTTACCAAGAGACCCAGTACTTC. As protein: CASSQIPPGSYQETQYF. The chain combines TRBV4-2 with TRBJ2-5; D is ambiguous. CDR3 length equals 17 residues. CDR1 and CDR2 from the germline V gene are LGHNA and YNFKEQ. Trimming took 3 bases from V and 0 from J, leaving 17 bases between them.

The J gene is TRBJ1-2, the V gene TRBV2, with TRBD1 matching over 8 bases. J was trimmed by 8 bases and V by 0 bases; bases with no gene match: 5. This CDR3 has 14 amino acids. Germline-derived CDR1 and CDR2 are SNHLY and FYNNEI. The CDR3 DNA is TGTGCCAGCAGTGAAGCGGGGCCAGGGGGCGGCTACACCTTC. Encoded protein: CASSEAGPGGGYTF. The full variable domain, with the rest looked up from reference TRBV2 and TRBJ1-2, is EPEVTQTPSHQVTQMGQEVILRCVPISNHLYFYWYRQILGQKVEFLVSFYNNEISEKSEIFDDQFSVERPDGSNFTLKIRSTKLEDSAMYFCASSEAGPGGGYTFGSGTRLTVV.

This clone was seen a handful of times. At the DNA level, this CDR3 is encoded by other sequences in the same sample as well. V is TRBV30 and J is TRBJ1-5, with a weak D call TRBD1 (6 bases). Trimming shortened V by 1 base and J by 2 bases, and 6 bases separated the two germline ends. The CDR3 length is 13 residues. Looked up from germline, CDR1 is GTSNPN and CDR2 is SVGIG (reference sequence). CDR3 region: CAWSGQGNQPQHF. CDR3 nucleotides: TGTGCCTGGAGTGGACAGGGCAATCAGCCCCAGCATTTT.

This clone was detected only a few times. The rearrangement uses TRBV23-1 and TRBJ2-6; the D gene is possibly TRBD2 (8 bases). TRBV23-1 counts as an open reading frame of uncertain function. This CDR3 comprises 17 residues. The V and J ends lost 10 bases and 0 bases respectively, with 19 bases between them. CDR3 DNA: TGCGCCAACCGCAACGGGGGGGACAGCTCTGGGGCCAACGTCCTGACTTTC. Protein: CANRNGGDSSGANVLTF.

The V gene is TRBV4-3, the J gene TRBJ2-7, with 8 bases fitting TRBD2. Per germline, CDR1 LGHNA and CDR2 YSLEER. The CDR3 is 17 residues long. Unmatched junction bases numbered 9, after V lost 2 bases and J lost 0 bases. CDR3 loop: CASSQLFSGADSYEQYF. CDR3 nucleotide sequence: TGCGCCAGCAGCCAACTCTTTAGCGGGGCTGACTCCTACGAGCAGTACTTC.

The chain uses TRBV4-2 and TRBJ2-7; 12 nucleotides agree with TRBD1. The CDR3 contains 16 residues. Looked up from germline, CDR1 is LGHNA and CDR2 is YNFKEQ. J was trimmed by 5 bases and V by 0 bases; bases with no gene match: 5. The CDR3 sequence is CASSQDWDRGLNEQYF. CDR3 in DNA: TGTGCCAGCAGCCAAGATTGGGACAGGGGGCTTAACGAGCAGTACTTC.